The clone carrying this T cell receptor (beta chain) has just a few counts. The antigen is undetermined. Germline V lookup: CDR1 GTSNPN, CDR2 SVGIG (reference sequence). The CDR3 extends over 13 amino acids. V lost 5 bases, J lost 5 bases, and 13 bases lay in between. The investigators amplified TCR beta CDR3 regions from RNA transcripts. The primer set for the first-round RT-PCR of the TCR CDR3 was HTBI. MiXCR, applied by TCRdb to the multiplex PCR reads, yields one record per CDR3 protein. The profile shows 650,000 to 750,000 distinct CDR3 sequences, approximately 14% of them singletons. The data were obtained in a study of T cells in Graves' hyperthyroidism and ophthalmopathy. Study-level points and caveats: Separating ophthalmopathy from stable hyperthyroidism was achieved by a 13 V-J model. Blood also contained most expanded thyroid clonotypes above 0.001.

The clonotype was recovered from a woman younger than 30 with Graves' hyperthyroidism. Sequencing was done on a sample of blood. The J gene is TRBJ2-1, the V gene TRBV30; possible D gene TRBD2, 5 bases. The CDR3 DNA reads TGTGCCTGGGAACTGGGAGTCAACAATGAGCAGTTCTTC. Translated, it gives CAWELGVNNEQFF.